This T cell receptor (beta chain) was profiled in a study of CD8+ T cells in alopecia areata (dated by TCRdb to the late 2010s). Regarding the complete study: Treated patients were enrolled in an open-label pilot trial of oral tofacitinib at 5 to 10 mg twice daily for moderate-to-severe alopecia areata. Patients stayed on tofacitinib for 6 to 18 months and then had 6 months of follow-up off drug so that delayed response and recurrence could be assessed. In treated patients, disease severity was measured using the SALT score, which gives the percentage of scalp surface area affected. The study used high-throughput TCRbeta sequencing to examine T cell clonal expansion in alopecia areata, in both the C3H/HeJ mouse model and human patients. On the human side, TCRbeta sequencing was run on scalp tissue and on sorted CD4+ and CD8+ peripheral blood T cells from healthy controls and from alopecia areata patients with either patchy or totalis/universalis disease. Biopsies were taken from tofacitinib-treated patients at baseline and at 4 and 24 weeks of treatment, and a later scalp biopsy was taken in several of the tofacitinib-treated patients. Clonality in the scalp was compared among normal scalp (n=4), patchy alopecia areata scalp (n=8), and alopecia totalis/universalis scalp (n=8). RNA was obtained with the PAXgene miRNA kit for fixed scalp, the miRNeasy kit for PBMCs, and the RNeasy kit for mouse skin. immunoSEQ multiplex PCR using 35 Vbeta forward primers and 13 Jbeta reverse primers was used to amplify TCRbeta CDR3 regions.

About this clone: Its target antigen remains unknown. The input lacks base qualities; no much larger clone sits a single base away.

V lost 0 bases and J lost 2 bases; the stretch between them is 5 bases long. CDR1 and CDR2 are read off the germline V gene as SGHRS and YFSETQ. The CDR3 numbers 13 residues from cysteine through phenylalanine. Here the CDR3 DNA is all that survives: 39 bases in frame from base 1. The library was prepared using the immunoSEQ multiplex PCR assay. RNA was extracted from all samples and reverse transcribed into cDNA as template for TCR sequencing. First-strand cDNA was synthesized with SuperScript III using a 2:1 mix of oligo-dT and random hexamers. A synthetic immune receptor repertoire was used to measure amplification bias, and any remaining bias was corrected computationally. The source study handled its data this way. After raw reads were preprocessed to remove errors, the CDR3 was defined following IMGT conventions as running from the conserved cysteine to phenylalanine. Clonality was calculated as 1 minus Shannon entropy normalized by log2 of the number of productive unique TCRs. Whether scalp clones were CD4 or CD8 was inferred by matching scalp TCRbeta sequences against CD4 and CD8 repertoires sorted from blood. Held by TCRdb, this immuneACCESS table contains in-frame sequences only and omits some clones. Under half of the omission traces to an unresolved V gene where checked; the cause of the rest is unknown. Clone size and V and J calls were adopted from that table, with D and trimming inferred from the DNA. Recorded for this sample are about 200,000 clones; over 60% of them occurred a single time. The top ten clones comprise more than 3.5% of the sample.

The intended sense of this specimen's time point label: about 4 weeks on oral tofacitinib. The treatment or condition label of this sample denotes: oral pan-JAK inhibitor, 5-10 mg twice daily. From alopecia areata patients, peripheral blood was collected along with lesional scalp punch biopsies. After PBMCs were isolated by density centrifugation and stained for CD3, CD4 and CD8, a FACSAria was used to sort CD4+ and CD8+ T cells. Study-wide findings and limitations: Scalp TCR repertoire analysis is complicated because resident alphabeta T cells in normal human skin are also sequenced, whereas mouse skin is dominated by gammadelta T cells. Lesional scalp, especially in alopecia totalis/universalis, showed higher clonality and more expanded CD8+ clones than normal scalp, suggesting antigenic drive. During tofacitinib treatment, many expanded lesional clones stuck around in both scalp and blood, and this persistence may partly explain why relapse happens after treatment is stopped. Because the treated cohort was small and had just a single nonresponder, larger studies are needed to establish links between baseline CD8+ expansion and response. Shared TCR sequences between patients were less evident than in mice, which may be partly attributable to HLA diversity in the patient population. Tofacitinib significantly lowered scalp clonality and the number of expanded CD8+ clones among the top 100 scalp clones.

The clonotype was recovered from a human donor with alopecia areata. The sample was CD4+ T cells sorted from blood, taken at week 4, from a patient treated with tofacitinib. This sequence uses TRBV5-1 and TRBJ1-2, with the D gene not confidently named. The nucleotide sequence reads TGCGCCAGCAGCTTGGGCAGAAACTATGGCTACACCTTC. This gives the protein CASSLGRNYGYTF. The full variable domain, completed from the reference TRBV5-1 and TRBJ1-2 proteins outside the CDR3, reads KAGVTQTPRYLIKTRGQQVTLSCSPISGHRSVSWYQQTPGQGLQFLFEYFSETQRNKGNFPGRFSGRQFSNSRSEMNVSTLELGDSALYLCASSLGRNYGYTFGSGTRLTVV.